This T cell receptor (beta chain) comes out of a study of T cell repertoires in cytomegalovirus infection. Study in general: Through public TCR beta signatures, both CMV infection and matching HLA type were indicated.

Unmatched junction bases numbered 19, after V lost 5 bases and J lost 4 bases. This CDR3 spans 20 amino acids. The germline gives CDR1 LNHDA, CDR2 SQIVND (reference sequence). On this clonotype itself: Its cognate antigen is unknown.

MiXCR was run by TCRdb on the reads, yielding one entry per CDR3 protein. Among about 770,000 distinct CDR3 sequences listed, about 29% were seen once. The gene calls are TRBV19 and TRBJ2-2, with TRBD2 matching 10 bases. The input for sequencing was cultured CD8+ T cells from PBMCs, taken from culture after CMV antigen stimulation. This sequence was found in a human donor in good health (CMV status not recorded). Some clones in this sample may be carry-over from other donors' samples. CDR3 bases: TGTGCCAGTAGTTTTGGTGGTGCAGCGGGGGGGACCCCGGGCACCGGGGAGCTGTTTTTT. Translation: CASSFGGAAGGTPGTGELFF.